Below are 19 T cell receptor beta chains sequenced from a single sample in a study of beta chain features in type 1 diabetes. Points from the study as a whole: Among patients with Type 1 diabetes, TCRB CDR3s were moderately but significantly shorter in every one of the four CD4+ subsets.

Their target antigens are unknown. Every bit of the isolated RNA underwent reverse transcription, so sequencing read expressed TCRB transcripts. TCRdb's copy holds only in-frame clones and misses some; the assay was immunoSEQ multiplex PCR. The sample shows about 170,000 clones, roughly 8% of them seen only once. The sample taken for sequencing was central memory CD4+ T cells from blood. These receptors were collected from a woman aged 40-49 years with type 1 diabetes.

This clone showed up many times. The V call is TRBV5-4, the J call TRBJ2-7; 8 bases line up with TRBD2. With V trimmed by 2 bases and J by 3 bases, 7 bases remained unmatched. Germline V CDR1 and CDR2: SGHNT, YYREEE (reference sequence). This CDR3 is built from 15 residues. The CDR3 sequence is CASSFSAGAIYEQYF. The CDR3 DNA follows: TGTGCCAGCAGCTTTTCAGCGGGGGCCATCTACGAGCAGTACTTC.

This clone has a handful of counts. The chain is built from TRBV19 and TRBJ1-1, with 7 nucleotides matching TRBD1. Germline assignment: CDR1 LNHDA and CDR2 SQIVND (reference sequence). The junction had 7 bases not matched to a gene; V was cut back by 5 bases and J by 1 base. This CDR3 region has 15 residues. The CDR3 loop is CASSGDSGGNTEAFF. The CDR3 DNA sequence: TGTGCCAGTAGTGGGGACAGCGGTGGGAACACTGAAGCTTTCTTT.

The rearrangement links TRBV5-4 to TRBJ1-4; a possible D gene is TRBD1 (5 bases). The CDR3 covers 15 residues. Germline-derived CDR1 and CDR2 are SGHNT and YYREEE (reference sequence). V lost 2 bases to trimming and J lost 7 bases, with 15 bases between them. The CDR3 nucleotides are TGTGCCAGCAGCTTACCAGGGATCGAAGGTGAAAAACTGTTTTTT. Translation gives CASSLPGIEGEKLFF. The full variable domain, its missing parts supplied by reference TRBV5-4 and TRBJ1-4, is ETGVTQSPTHLIKTRGQQVTLRCSSQSGHNTVSWYQQALGQGPQFIFQYYREEENGRGNFPPRFSGLQFPNYSSELNVNALELDDSALYLCASSLPGIEGEKLFFGSGTQLSVL.

This clone was found many times. The chain combines TRBV7-2 with TRBJ2-1; D is unclear. This CDR3 spans 12 amino acids. Germline CDR1 reads SGHTA; CDR2 reads FQGNSA. The V gene lost 6 bases and the J gene lost 7 bases, with 10 bases spanning the gap. The CDR3 region has the DNA TGTGCCAGCAGTATAAATCTTAATGAGCAGTTCTTC. Protein product: CASSINLNEQFF.

This clone showed up just a few times. The chain carries TRBV5-1 and TRBJ1-4, with 11 bases identical to TRBD1. The junction had 4 bases not matched to a gene; V was cut back by 4 bases and J by 8 bases. Germline V gene lookup returns CDR1 SGHRS and CDR2 YFSETQ. The CDR3 is made up of 14 amino acids. CDR3 sequence (DNA): TGCGCCAGCAGCGCCGGGACAGGGGGAGAAAAACTGTTTTTT. Translating it yields CASSAGTGGEKLFF.

In this sample, this clone turned up a few times. This chain uses TRBV28 with TRBJ2-3; D might be TRBD2 (5 bases). This CDR3 is built from 14 residues. The germline V gene has CDR1 MDHEN and CDR2 SYDVKM. Trimming stripped 4 bases from V and 4 bases from J, with 12 bases between. CDR3 protein: CASSWGAEADTQYF. The CDR3 coding sequence is TGTGCCAGCAGTTGGGGAGCGGAGGCAGATACGCAGTATTTT.

CDR3: CAWSVLGFGQPQHF. The CDR3 DNA reads TGTGCCTGGAGTGTACTAGGTTTCGGTCAGCCCCAGCATTTT. V and J are TRBV30 and TRBJ1-5; D not certain. This CDR3 has 14 amino acids. Germline V gene data show CDR1 as GTSNPN and CDR2 as SVGIG (reference sequence). V lost 0 bases and J lost 6, with 12 bases in between.

In its sample, this clone was seen a few times. The chain joins TRBV7-2 to TRBJ2-5; possible D gene TRBD1, 6 bases. Trimming took off 5 bases at V and 7 bases at J, with 14 bases between the two ends. Germline CDR1 and CDR2: SGHTA and FQGNSA. This CDR3 contains 13 residues. The CDR3 coding sequence is TGTGCCAGCAGCGATGACAGGTTGGGGACCCAGTACTTC. It yields the protein CASSDDRLGTQYF.

This chain connects TRBV4-2 to TRBJ1-4; unclear D gene. Looked up from germline, CDR1 is LGHNA and CDR2 is YNFKEQ. CDR3 length equals 15 residues. Trimming pared 5 bases from V and 0 bases from J, leaving 10 bases between. The CDR3 loop reads CASSAQVATNEKLFF. The CDR3 DNA reads as TGTGCCAGCAGCGCTCAGGTTGCAACTAATGAAAAACTGTTTTTT.

This clone showed up just a few times. The CDR3 DNA follows: TGTGCCAGCAGTGTTGAGGCAAACACTGAAGCTTTCTTT. The encoded protein is CASSVEANTEAFF. The chain recombines TRBV6-4 with TRBJ1-1, with D hard to call. The CDR3 runs 13 residues. The V gene lost 4 bases and the J gene lost 2 bases, with 8 bases spanning the gap. Germline V gene sequence: CDR1 MRHNA, CDR2 SNTAGT.

This chain uses TRBV28 with TRBJ2-5; 9 bases map to TRBD1. The ends lost 1 base at V and 1 base at J; junction bases unmatched: 4. Germline-derived CDR1 and CDR2 are MDHEN and SYDVKM. This CDR3 is built from 16 residues. The CDR3 coding sequence is TGTGCCAGCAGTTTATCCACAGGGGGCCTCCAAGAGACCCAGTACTTC. Translated: CASSLSTGGLQETQYF.

The chain joins TRBV14 to TRBJ1-1, with 9 bases lining up with TRBD1. This CDR3 has 15 amino acids. Per the germline V gene, CDR1 is SGHDN and CDR2 is FVKESK. V lost 4 bases, J lost 5 bases, and 8 bases stayed unmatched. The CDR3 here is CASSLLTGGKTEAFF. CDR3 sequence (DNA): TGTGCCAGCAGCCTCCTCACAGGGGGCAAAACTGAAGCTTTCTTT.

The chain recombines TRBV19 with TRBJ1-1, with 9 bases lining up with TRBD1. V was pared by 5 bases and J by 4 bases, with 5 bases of the junction left unmatched. Germline V CDR1 and CDR2: LNHDA, SQIVND (reference sequence). The CDR3 length is 14 residues. Here the CDR3 DNA reads TGTGCCAGTAGTTTGAACAGGGGGCCCACTGAAGCTTTCTTT. Translated: CASSLNRGPTEAFF.

This clone was observed a few times. This chain connects TRBV7-9 to TRBJ1-2; D is possibly TRBD1 (6 bases). CDR1 and CDR2 (germline): SEHNR, FQNEAQ (reference sequence). The germline V and J ends were trimmed by 5 bases and 8 bases, with 15 bases remaining between them. This CDR3 is 13 amino acids long. CDR3 nucleotides: TGTGCCAGCAGCGAACAGGGTGAGGAGGGCTACACCTTC. Its translation is CASSEQGEEGYTF.

This chain joins TRBV5-4 and TRBJ2-1, with D perhaps TRBD1 (6 bases). Looked up from germline, CDR1 is SGHNT and CDR2 is YYREEE (reference sequence). The CDR3 extends over 12 amino acids. With 2 bases removed from V and 8 bases from J, the gap between germline ends came to 8 bases. The CDR3 DNA reads TGTGCCAGCAGCTTCGCAGGGGATGAGCAGTTCTTC. Translating gives CASSFAGDEQFF.

J is TRBJ2-1 and V is TRBV30; 15 bases fit TRBD2. This CDR3 contains 14 residues. Germline CDR1 GTSNPN, CDR2 SVGIG (reference sequence). J was trimmed by 9 bases and V by 4 bases; bases with no gene match: 4. Here the CDR3 DNA reads TGTGCCTGGATGGGACTAGCGGGAGGATTTGAGCAGTTCTTC. It encodes CAWMGLAGGFEQFF.

CDR3 nucleotides: TGCGCCAGCAGCTATGGGGGCAACATGGAGACCCAGTACTTC. Translated, it gives CASSYGGNMETQYF. The rearrangement uses TRBV5-1 and TRBJ2-5, with D possibly being TRBD1 (6 bases). The V end was cut by 3 bases, the J end by 5 bases, with 14 bases between. CDR3 length: 14 residues. Germline CDR1 reads SGHRS; CDR2 reads YFSETQ.

V is TRBV7-2 and J is TRBJ2-7; 8 positions match TRBD1. Per germline, CDR1 SGHTA and CDR2 FQGNSA. CDR3 length: 15 amino acids. V gave up 5 bases and J gave up 2 bases; unmatched junction bases: 8. The CDR3 nucleotides read TGTGCCAGCAGCCCCGACGGGACAGGTCCCTACGAGCAGTACTTC. Protein sequence: CASSPDGTGPYEQYF.

Turning to this clone: An end of the junction does not agree with germline; a read error may underlie this. V usage is TRBV7-7 and J usage is TRBJ2-5; 12 bases match TRBD1. The CDR3 sequence is 16 residues long. Per germline, CDR1 SSHAT and CDR2 FNYEAQ (reference sequence). The CDR3 DNA follows: TGTGCTAGCAGCGCCGGCGGGACAGGGGGCTCCGAGACCCAGTACTTC. Its protein is CASSAGGTGGSETQYF.